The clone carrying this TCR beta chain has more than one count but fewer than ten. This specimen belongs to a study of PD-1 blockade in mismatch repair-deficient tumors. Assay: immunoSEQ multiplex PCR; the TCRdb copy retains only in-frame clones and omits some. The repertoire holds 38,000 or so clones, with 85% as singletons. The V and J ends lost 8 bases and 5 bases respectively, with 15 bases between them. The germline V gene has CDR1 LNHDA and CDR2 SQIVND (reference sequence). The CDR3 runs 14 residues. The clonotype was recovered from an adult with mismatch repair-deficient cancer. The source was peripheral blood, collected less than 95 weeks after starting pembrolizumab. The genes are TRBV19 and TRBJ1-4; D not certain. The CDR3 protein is CASLSGRRNEKLFF. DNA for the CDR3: TGTGCCAGTCTTTCCGGCAGGAGGAATGAAAAACTGTTTTTT.